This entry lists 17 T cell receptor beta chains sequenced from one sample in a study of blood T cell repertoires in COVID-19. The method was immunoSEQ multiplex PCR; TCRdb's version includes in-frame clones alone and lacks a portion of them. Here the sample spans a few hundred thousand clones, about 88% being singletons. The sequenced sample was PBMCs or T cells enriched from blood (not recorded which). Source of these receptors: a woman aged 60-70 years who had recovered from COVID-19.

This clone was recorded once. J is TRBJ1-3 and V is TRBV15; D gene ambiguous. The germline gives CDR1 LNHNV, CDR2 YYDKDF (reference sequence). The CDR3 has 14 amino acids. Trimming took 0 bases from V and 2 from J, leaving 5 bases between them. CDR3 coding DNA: TGTGCCACCAGCAGAGATATAGCTGGAAACACCATATATTTT. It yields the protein CATSRDIAGNTIYF.

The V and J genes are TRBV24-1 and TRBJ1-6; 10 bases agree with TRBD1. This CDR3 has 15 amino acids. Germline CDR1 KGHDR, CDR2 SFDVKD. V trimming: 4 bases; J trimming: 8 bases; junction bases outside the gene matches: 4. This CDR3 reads CATSESGTGDSPLHF. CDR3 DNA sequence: TGTGCCACCAGTGAGTCCGGGACAGGGGATTCACCCCTCCACTTT.

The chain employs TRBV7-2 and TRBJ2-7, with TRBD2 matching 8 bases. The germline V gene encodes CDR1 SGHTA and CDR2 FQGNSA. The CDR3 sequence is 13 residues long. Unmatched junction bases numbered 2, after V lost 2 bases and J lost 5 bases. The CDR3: CASSLRGGDEQYV. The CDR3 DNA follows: TGTGCCAGCAGCTTACGGGGGGGTGACGAGCAGTACGTC.

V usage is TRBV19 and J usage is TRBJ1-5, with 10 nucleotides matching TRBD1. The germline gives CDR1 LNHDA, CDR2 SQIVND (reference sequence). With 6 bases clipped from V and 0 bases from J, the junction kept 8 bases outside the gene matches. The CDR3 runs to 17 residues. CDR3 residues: CASSWTGGKNSNQPQHF. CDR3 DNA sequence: TGTGCCAGTAGCTGGACAGGGGGGAAAAATAGCAATCAGCCCCAGCATTTT. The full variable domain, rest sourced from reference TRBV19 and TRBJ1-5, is DGGITQSPKYLFRKEGQNVTLSCEQNLNHDAMYWYRQDPGQGLRLIYYSQIVNDFQKGDIAEGYSVSREKKESFPLTVTSAQKNPTAFYLCASSWTGGKNSNQPQHFGDGTRLSIL.

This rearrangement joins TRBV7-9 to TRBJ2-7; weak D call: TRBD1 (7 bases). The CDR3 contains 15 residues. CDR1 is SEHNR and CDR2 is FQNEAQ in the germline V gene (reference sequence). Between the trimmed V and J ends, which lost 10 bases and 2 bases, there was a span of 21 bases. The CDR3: CAIRSPRDRPYEQYF. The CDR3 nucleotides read TGTGCCATCCGAAGTCCGCGGGACAGACCCTACGAGCAGTACTTC.

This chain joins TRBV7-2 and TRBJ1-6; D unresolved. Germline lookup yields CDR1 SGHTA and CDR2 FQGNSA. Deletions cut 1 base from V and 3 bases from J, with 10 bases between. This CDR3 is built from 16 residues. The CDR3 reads CASSLGAGIYNSPLHF. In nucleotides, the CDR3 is TGTGCCAGCAGCTTAGGGGCGGGGATCTATAATTCACCCCTCCACTTT.

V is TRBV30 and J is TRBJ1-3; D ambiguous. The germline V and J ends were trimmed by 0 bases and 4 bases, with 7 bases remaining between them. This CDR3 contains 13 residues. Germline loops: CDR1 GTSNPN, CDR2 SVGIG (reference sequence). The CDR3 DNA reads TGTGCCTGGAGTGTTAGTTCCGGAAACACCATATATTTT. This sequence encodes CAWSVSSGNTIYF.

Here the CDR3 DNA reads TGCAGCGCCCGAAATACAGGGTCCAATGAGCAGTTCTTC. Its translation: CSARNTGSNEQFF. This chain uses TRBV29-1 with TRBJ2-1; D perhaps matches TRBD1 (6 bases). This CDR3 spans 13 amino acids. Germline loops: CDR1 SQVTM, CDR2 ANQGSEA. Trimming left V 7 bases short and J 6 bases short, with 16 bases between.

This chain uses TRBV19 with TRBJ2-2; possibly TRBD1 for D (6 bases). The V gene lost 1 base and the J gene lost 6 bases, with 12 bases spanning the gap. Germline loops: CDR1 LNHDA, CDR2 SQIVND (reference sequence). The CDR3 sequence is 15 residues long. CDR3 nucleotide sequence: TGTGCCAGTAGTATAGGTCGGGCAGGGGCCGGGGAGCTGTTTTTT. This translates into CASSIGRAGAGELFF.

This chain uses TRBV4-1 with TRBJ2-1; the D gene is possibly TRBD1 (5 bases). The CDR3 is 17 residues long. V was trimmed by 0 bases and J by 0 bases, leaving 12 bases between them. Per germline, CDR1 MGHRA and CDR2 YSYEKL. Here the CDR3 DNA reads TGCGCCAGCAGCCAAGAGGGGCAGACCTACTCCTACAATGAGCAGTTCTTC. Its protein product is CASSQEGQTYSYNEQFF.

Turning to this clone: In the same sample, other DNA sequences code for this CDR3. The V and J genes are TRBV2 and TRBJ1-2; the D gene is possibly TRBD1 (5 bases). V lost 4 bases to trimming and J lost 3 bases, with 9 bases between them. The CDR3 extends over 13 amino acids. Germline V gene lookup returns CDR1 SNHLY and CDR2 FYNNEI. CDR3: CASSAQGDYGYTF. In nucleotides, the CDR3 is TGTGCCAGCAGTGCCCAGGGTGACTATGGCTACACCTTC.

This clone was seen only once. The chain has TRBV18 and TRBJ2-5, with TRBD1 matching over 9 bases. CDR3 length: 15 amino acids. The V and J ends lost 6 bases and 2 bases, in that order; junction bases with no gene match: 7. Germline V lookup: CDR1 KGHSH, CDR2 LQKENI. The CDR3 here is CASSTTGGAQETQYF. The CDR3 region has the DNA TGTGCCAGCTCGACGACAGGGGGAGCACAAGAGACCCAGTACTTC.

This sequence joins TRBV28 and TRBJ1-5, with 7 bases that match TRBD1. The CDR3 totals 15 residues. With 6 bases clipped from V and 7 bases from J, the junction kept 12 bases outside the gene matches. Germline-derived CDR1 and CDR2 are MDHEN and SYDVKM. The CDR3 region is CASSLPGTVSQPQHF. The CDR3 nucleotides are TGTGCCAGCAGCCTTCCCGGGACAGTTTCGCAGCCCCAGCATTTT.

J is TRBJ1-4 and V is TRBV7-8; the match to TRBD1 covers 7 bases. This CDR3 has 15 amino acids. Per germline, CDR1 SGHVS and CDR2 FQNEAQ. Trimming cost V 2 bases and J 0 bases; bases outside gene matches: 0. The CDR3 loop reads CASSLQGATNEKLFF. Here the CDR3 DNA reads TGTGCCAGCAGCTTACAGGGGGCAACTAATGAAAAACTGTTTTTT. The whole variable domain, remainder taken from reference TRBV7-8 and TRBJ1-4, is GAGVSQSPRYKVAKRGQDVALRCDPISGHVSLFWYQQALGQGPEFLTYFQNEAQLDKSGLPSDRFFAERPEGSVSTLKIQRTQQEDSAVYLCASSLQGATNEKLFFGSGTQLSVL.

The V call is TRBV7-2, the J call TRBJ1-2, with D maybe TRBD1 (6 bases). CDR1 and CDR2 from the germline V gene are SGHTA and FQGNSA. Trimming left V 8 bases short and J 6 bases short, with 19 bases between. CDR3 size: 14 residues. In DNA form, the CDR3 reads TGTGCCAGCTCCCCCTATCGGCAGGGGAATGGCTACACCTTC. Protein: CASSPYRQGNGYTF.

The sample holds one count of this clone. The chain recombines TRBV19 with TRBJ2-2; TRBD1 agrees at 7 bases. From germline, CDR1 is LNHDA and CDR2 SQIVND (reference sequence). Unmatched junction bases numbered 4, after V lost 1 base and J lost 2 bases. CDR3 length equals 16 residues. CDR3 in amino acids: CASSIGQGVNTGELFF. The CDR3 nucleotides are TGTGCCAGTAGTATAGGCCAGGGGGTTAACACCGGGGAGCTGTTTTTT.

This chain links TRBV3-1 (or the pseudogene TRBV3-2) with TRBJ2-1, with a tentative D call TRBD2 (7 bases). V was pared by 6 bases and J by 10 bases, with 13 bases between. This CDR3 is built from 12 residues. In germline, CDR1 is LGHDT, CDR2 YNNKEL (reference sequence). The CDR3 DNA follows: TGTGCCAGCAGGCGGGGGCAGGGCGAGCAGTTCTTC. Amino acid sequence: CASRRGQGEQFF.